A single sample gave rise to the 14 T cell receptor beta chains below, sequenced in a study of CD8+CD57+ T cells in acquired aplastic anemia (dated by TCRdb to the late 2010s). The patients picked for sequencing were ones in whom flow cytometry had shown an expansion of CD8+CD57+ cells. The instrument given in TCRdb is Illumina HiSeq 2000. Genomic DNA served as template for TCR beta VDJ combination and CDR3 sequence profiling. The public sequencing data were trimmed at Q25 with fastp and processed into clonotypes with MiXCR by TCRdb, which kept only in-frame beta chains. Rows merge per CDR3 protein into single entries with the most common DNA and genes. The sample table holds about 160,000 distinct CDR3 sequences, of which roughly 48% were seen once. Clones ranked in the top ten supply roughly 30% of the sample. Sample: sorted CD4+, CD8+, or CD8+CD57+ T cells (not recorded which) from PBMCs. The receptors were sampled from a human donor with aplastic anemia.

The CDR3 DNA follows: TGTGCCAGCAGCTTAGGTGCAACACCCCTCCACTTT. Protein: CASSLGATPLHF. The genes are TRBV5-4 and TRBJ1-6; no definite D call. V dropped 2 bases and J dropped 11 bases, with 8 bases sitting between them. The germline CDR1 and CDR2 sequences are SGHNT and YYREEE (reference sequence). The CDR3 sequence is 12 residues long.

This chain links TRBV20-1 with TRBJ1-1; weak D call: TRBD1 (5 bases). Trimming shortened V by 8 bases and J by 1 base, and 11 bases separated the two germline ends. Germline V gene data show CDR1 as DFQATT and CDR2 as SNEGSKA (reference sequence). The CDR3 is 12 residues long. The CDR3 coding sequence is TGCAGTCCGGGGACGTCGAACACTGAAGCTTTCTTT. Protein product: CSPGTSNTEAFF.

To note about this clonotype: This may be a read error: a much more frequent sequence differs by one nucleotide. V gene TRBV7-2 combines with J gene TRBJ2-1; possibly TRBD2 for D (6 bases). This CDR3 has 14 amino acids. CDR1 is SGHTA and CDR2 is FQGNSA in the germline V gene. CDR3 bases: TGTGCCAGCAGCTTTGCTCTGGACTACAGTGAGCAGTTCTTC. Amino acid sequence: CASSFALDYSEQFF. The full variable domain, in which reference TRBV7-2 and TRBJ2-1 provide the parts outside the CDR3, is GAGVSQSPSNKVTEKGKDVELRCDPISGHTALYWYRQSLGQGLEFLIYFQGNSAPDKSGLPSDRFSAERTGGSVSTLTIQRTQQEDSAVYLCASSFALDYSEQFFGPGTRLTVL.

This clonotype was counted at least ten times. The chain is built from TRBV20-1 and TRBJ2-3; TRBD2 agrees at 14 bases. V lost 0 bases, J lost 0 bases, and 5 bases stayed unmatched. This CDR3 has 18 residues. CDR1 and CDR2 (germline): DFQATT, SNEGSKA (reference sequence). For the CDR3, the DNA is TGCAGTGCTAGAGATGCGACTAGCGGGAGGGACAGCACAGATACGCAGTATTTT. The encoded protein is CSARDATSGRDSTDTQYF.

At least ten counts were recorded for this clonotype. The chain couples TRBV15 to TRBJ1-1, with D hard to call. V lost 0 bases and J 9 bases, leaving 20 bases between the germline ends. This CDR3 is 16 amino acids long. Germline-derived CDR1 and CDR2 are LNHNV and YYDKDF (reference sequence). CDR3 sequence (DNA): TGTGCCACCAGCAGAGACCCCCTCGAGGTGGCTTCTCAAGCTTTCTTT. Translation: CATSRDPLEVASQAFF.

This clonotype has a count of ten or more. This chain links TRBV6-9 with TRBJ2-7; no clear D. This CDR3 spans 15 amino acids. CDR1 is MNHGY, CDR2 SVAAGI, per germline. V was pared by 6 bases and J by 2 bases, with 17 bases between. For the CDR3, the DNA is TGTGCCAGCAGGTCCCCCCCATGTGCCGCCTACGAGCAGTACTTC. Translation gives CASRSPPCAAYEQYF.

The table lists this clonotype with many counts. The chain combines TRBV19 with TRBJ1-1; D unresolved. Per the germline V gene, CDR1 is LNHDA and CDR2 is SQIVND (reference sequence). V lost 1 base to trimming and J lost 1 base, with 4 bases between them. The CDR3 has 13 residues. The CDR3: CASSIGGNTEAFF. The CDR3 nucleotides are TGTGCCAGTAGTATAGGGGGGAACACTGAAGCTTTCTTT.

There are many counts of this clonotype. The CDR3 region is CASSYSASGLDTQYF. DNA for the CDR3: TGTGCCAGCAGTTACTCGGCTAGCGGGTTAGATACGCAGTATTTT. The genes are TRBV6-5 and TRBJ2-3; 8 bases line up with TRBD2. Trimming removed 0 bases from V and 5 bases from J; junction bases left unmatched: 4. Germline lookup yields CDR1 MNHEY and CDR2 SVGAGI. The CDR3 contains 15 residues.

This clonotype appeared many times. The chain is built from TRBV7-2 and TRBJ1-6; 12 bases align to TRBD1. Germline values: CDR1 SGHTA, CDR2 FQGNSA. The CDR3 extends over 16 amino acids. V was clipped by 4 bases and J by 9 bases; unmatched bases: 7. Here the CDR3 reads CASSSPGQGASSPLHF. CDR3 in DNA: TGTGCCAGCAGCTCCCCGGGACAGGGGGCTAGTTCACCCCTCCACTTT.

The genes are TRBV10-3 and TRBJ2-2; TRBD1 matches 7 bases. This CDR3 has 15 amino acids. Germline V gene data show CDR1 as ENHRY and CDR2 as SYGVKD. V was pared by 11 bases and J by 6 bases, with 15 bases of the junction left unmatched. CDR3 bases: TGTGCCCCCTGGGAAGAGACAGGGACATCCGGGGAGCTGTTTTTT. This encodes CAPWEETGTSGELFF.

The chain recombines TRBV5-4 with TRBJ2-7; TRBD1 matches 8 bases. The ends lost 0 bases at V and 6 bases at J; junction bases unmatched: 5. The CDR3 covers 14 residues. The germline V gene encodes CDR1 SGHNT and CDR2 YYREEE (reference sequence). CDR3 coding DNA: TGTGCCAGCAGCTTGGGGACAGGGTTTGGCGAGCAGTACTTC. Its protein is CASSLGTGFGEQYF.

This clonotype was counted many times. This chain joins TRBV7-8 and TRBJ1-2; possibly TRBD1 for D (6 bases). From germline, CDR1 is SGHVS and CDR2 FQNEAQ. V was pared by 5 bases and J by 3 bases, with 22 bases between. The CDR3 covers 17 residues. The CDR3, as DNA: TGTGCCAGCAGCACCCTGCTCGGCAGCAAGGGGGACTATGGCTACACCTTC. It codes for CASSTLLGSKGDYGYTF.

J is TRBJ2-7 and V is TRBV15; 7 bases agree with TRBD2. Germline CDR1 is LNHNV and CDR2 is YYDKDF (reference sequence). The CDR3 extends over 16 amino acids. The V gene end was trimmed by 3 bases and the J gene end by 1 base; junction bases not matched to a gene: 9. The CDR3 sequence is CATSRLTGGQSYEQYF. The DNA for the CDR3 is TGTGCCACCAGCAGGCTGACGGGAGGCCAGTCCTACGAGCAGTACTTC.

The V and J genes are TRBV7-9 and TRBJ1-1; unclear D gene. Germline values: CDR1 SEHNR, CDR2 FQNEAQ (reference sequence). This CDR3 comprises 14 residues. Trimming cost V 2 bases and J 6 bases, with 13 bases left between them. The CDR3 region is CASSLKAPVAEAFF. CDR3 nucleotides: TGTGCCAGCAGCTTAAAGGCCCCGGTCGCTGAAGCTTTCTTT.